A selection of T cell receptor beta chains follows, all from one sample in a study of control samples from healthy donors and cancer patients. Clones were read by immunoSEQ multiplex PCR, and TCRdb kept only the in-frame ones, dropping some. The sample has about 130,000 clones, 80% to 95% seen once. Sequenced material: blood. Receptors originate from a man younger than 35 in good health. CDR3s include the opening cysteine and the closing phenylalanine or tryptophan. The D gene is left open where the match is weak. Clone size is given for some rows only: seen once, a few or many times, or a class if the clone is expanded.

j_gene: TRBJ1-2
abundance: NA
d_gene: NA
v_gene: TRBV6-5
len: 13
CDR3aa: CASSRRYNYGYTF
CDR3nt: TGTGCCAGCAGTCGCCGTTATAACTATGGCTACACCTTC

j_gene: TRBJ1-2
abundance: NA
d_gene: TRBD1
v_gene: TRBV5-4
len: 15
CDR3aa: CASSPNPDRGDGYTF
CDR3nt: TGTGCCAGCAGCCCGAATCCGGACAGGGGGGATGGCTACACCTTC

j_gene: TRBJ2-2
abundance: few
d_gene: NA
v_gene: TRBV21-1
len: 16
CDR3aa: CASRNSTSGRGGELFF
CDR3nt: TGTGCCAGCAGAAACTCGACTAGCGGGAGGGGCGGGGAGCTGTTTTTT

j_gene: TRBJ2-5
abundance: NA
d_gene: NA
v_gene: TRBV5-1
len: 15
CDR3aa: CASRRSGEAQETQYF
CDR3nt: TGCGCCAGCAGAAGGTCAGGGGAGGCCCAAGAGACCCAGTACTTC

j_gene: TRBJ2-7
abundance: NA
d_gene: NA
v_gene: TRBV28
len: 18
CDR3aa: CASNHGLGGFKGSYEQYF
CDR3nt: TGTGCCAGCAACCACGGGCTGGGAGGCTTCAAGGGCTCCTACGAGCAGTACTTC

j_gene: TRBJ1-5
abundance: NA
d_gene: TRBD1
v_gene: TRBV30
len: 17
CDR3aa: CAWSVRDRGFSSQPQHF
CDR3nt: TGTGCCTGGAGTGTAAGGGACAGGGGCTTCTCGAGTCAGCCCCAGCATTTT

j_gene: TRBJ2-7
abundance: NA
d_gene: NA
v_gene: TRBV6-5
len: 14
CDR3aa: CASSAPATIEEQYF
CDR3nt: TGTGCCAGCAGCGCCCCGGCAACCATTGAGGAGCAGTACTTC

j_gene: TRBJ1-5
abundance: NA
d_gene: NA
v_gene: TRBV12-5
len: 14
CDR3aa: CASGLLGPGQPQHF
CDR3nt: TGTGCTAGTGGTTTGTTGGGGCCTGGTCAGCCCCAGCATTTT

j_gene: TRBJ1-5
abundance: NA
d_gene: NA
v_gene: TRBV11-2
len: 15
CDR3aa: CASSLGQGSDQPQHF
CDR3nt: TGTGCCAGCAGCTTGGGGCAGGGGTCGGACCAGCCCCAGCATTTT

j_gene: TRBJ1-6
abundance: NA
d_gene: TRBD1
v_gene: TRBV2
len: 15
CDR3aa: CASRADRGLNSPLHF
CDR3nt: TGTGCCAGCAGAGCGGACAGGGGACTGAATTCACCCCTCCACTTT

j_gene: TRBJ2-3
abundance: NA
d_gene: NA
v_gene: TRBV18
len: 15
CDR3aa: CASSPWDGGTDTQYF
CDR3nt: TGTGCCAGCTCACCATGGGACGGTGGCACAGATACGCAGTATTTT

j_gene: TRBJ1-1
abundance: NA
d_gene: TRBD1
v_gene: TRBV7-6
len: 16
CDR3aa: CASSPTRDRGSAEAFF
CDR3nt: TGTGCCAGCAGCCCTACCCGGGACAGGGGCTCGGCTGAAGCTTTCTTT